The 6 T cell receptor beta chains listed next were all sequenced from one sample in a study of blood T cell repertoires in COVID-19. The repertoire was sequenced with immunoSEQ multiplex PCR; TCRdb's copy has only in-frame clones and lacks some. The sample carries about 230,000 clones, around 83% recorded once. The specimen was peripheral blood. The receptor set was obtained from a man at least 80 years old with acute or convalescent COVID-19.

The CDR3 is CASSFGGDGRFPEQYF. The CDR3 nucleotides read TGTGCCAGCAGCTTTGGGGGGGATGGGCGATTCCCCGAGCAGTACTTC. The chain couples TRBV11-2 to TRBJ2-7; 7 nucleotides align to TRBD2. This CDR3 region has 16 residues. Trimming took 3 bases from V and 6 from J; bases not matched to a gene: 14. Germline loops: CDR1 SGHAT, CDR2 FQNNGV.

In nucleotides, the CDR3 is TGTGCCAGCAGTTCCCCCTTTGCGGCTTCCTACGAGCAGTACTTC. Its translation is CASSSPFAASYEQYF. The chain employs TRBV28 and TRBJ2-7; no definite D call. This CDR3 is built from 15 residues. V was trimmed by 4 bases and J by 1 base, leaving 14 bases between them. Germline CDR1 reads MDHEN; CDR2 reads SYDVKM.

This clone has more than one count but fewer than ten. The V gene is TRBV5-1, the J gene TRBJ2-7; no reliable D call. Trimming removed 4 bases from V and 4 bases from J, with 15 bases in between. Germline V CDR1 and CDR2: SGHRS, YFSETQ. The CDR3 is made up of 14 amino acids. The CDR3, as DNA: TGCGCCAGCAGCCCCACCACTATCGTTTACGAGCAGTACTTC. It specifies CASSPTTIVYEQYF. The full variable domain, in which reference TRBV5-1 and TRBJ2-7 provide the parts outside the CDR3, is KAGVTQTPRYLIKTRGQQVTLSCSPISGHRSVSWYQQTPGQGLQFLFEYFSETQRNKGNFPGRFSGRQFSNSRSEMNVSTLELGDSALYLCASSPTTIVYEQYFGPGTRLTVT.

This rearrangement joins TRBV24-1 to TRBJ2-3, with 9 bases matching TRBD1. Germline loops: CDR1 KGHDR, CDR2 SFDVKD. Trimming cost V 4 bases and J 4 bases; bases outside gene matches: 8. The CDR3 contains 16 residues. The CDR3: CATSEFGQGKADTQYF. The CDR3 region has the DNA TGTGCCACCAGTGAGTTTGGACAGGGGAAGGCAGATACGCAGTATTTT.

This chain connects TRBV28 to TRBJ2-7, with 7 bases lining up with TRBD1. V dropped 6 bases and J dropped 1; count of bases not matched to a gene: 9. The length of the CDR3 is 15 residues. CDR1 is MDHEN and CDR2 is SYDVKM in the germline V gene. The CDR3 region has the DNA TGTGCCAGCAGCTCACCGGGACAGCGATCCTACGAGCAGTACTTC. This codes for CASSSPGQRSYEQYF. Supplemented by reference TRBV28 and TRBJ2-7, the full variable domain reads DVKVTQSSRYLVKRTGEKVFLECVQDMDHENMFWYRQDPGLGLRLIYFSYDVKMKEKGDIPEGYSVSREKKERFSLILESASTNQTSMYLCASSSPGQRSYEQYFGPGTRLTVT.

The chain joins TRBV28 to TRBJ1-6; D gene unclear. CDR3 size: 16 residues. Germline CDR1 reads MDHEN; CDR2 reads SYDVKM. Trimming left V 5 bases short and J 0 bases short, with 11 bases between. CDR3 residues: CASSPAGSSYNSPLHF. The CDR3 nucleotides read TGTGCCAGCAGTCCCGCAGGTAGCTCCTATAATTCACCCCTCCACTTT.